The 27 T cell receptor beta chains in this list originate from one sample, sequenced in a study of T cell repertoires in cytomegalovirus infection. TCRdb reprocessed the reads with MiXCR, giving one entry per CDR3 protein. The data hold about 570,000 distinct CDR3 sequences, with almost 40% observed a single time. These receptors' targets are unknown. This material consisted of cultured PBMCs, taken from culture after CMV antigen stimulation. These receptors were obtained from a human donor in good health (CMV status not recorded). Some clones in this sample may be carry-over from other donors' samples.

This clonotype came up many times. This rearrangement joins TRBV7-2 to TRBJ2-4, with TRBD2 identical over 12 bases. Per the germline V gene, CDR1 is SGHTA and CDR2 is FQGNSA. This CDR3 has 20 residues. J was trimmed by 1 base and V by 0 bases; bases with no gene match: 10. The CDR3, as DNA: TGTGCCAGCAGCTTAGCGTATGGACTAGCGGGAAAAGGGGCCAAAAACATTCAGTACTTC. Translated, it gives CASSLAYGLAGKGAKNIQYF.

This clonotype was recorded a few times. The chain links TRBV14 to TRBJ2-7; TRBD1 might be the D (6 bases). CDR1 is SGHDN, CDR2 FVKESK, per germline. Trimming shortened V by 5 bases and J by 0 bases, and 14 bases separated the two germline ends. The CDR3 is made up of 15 amino acids. The CDR3 region is CASSKPGHSSYEQYF. The DNA for the CDR3 is TGTGCCAGCAGCAAACCGGGACATAGCTCCTACGAGCAGTACTTC.

This chain uses TRBV4-2 with TRBJ2-5; D could derive from TRBD1 or TRBD2 (5 bases each). The germline V gene has CDR1 LGHNA and CDR2 YNFKEQ. V was pared by 0 bases and J by 2 bases, with 13 bases between. This CDR3 has 16 residues. In nucleotides, the CDR3 is TGTGCCAGCAGCCAAGATGAGGGGCCACCTCAAGAGACCCAGTACTTC. Its translation: CASSQDEGPPQETQYF.

This clonotype was recorded once. This chain uses TRBV5-4 with TRBJ2-7; no reliable D call. This CDR3 contains 13 residues. V was trimmed by 1 base and J by 6 bases, leaving 11 bases between them. Germline V gives CDR1 SGHNT, CDR2 YYREEE (reference sequence). The CDR3 loop is CASSLPQAAEQYF. The CDR3 nucleotides read TGTGCCAGCAGCTTGCCCCAGGCGGCCGAGCAGTACTTC.

The V gene is TRBV7-9, the J gene TRBJ2-1; D remains unclear. Germline CDR1 SEHNR, CDR2 FQNEAQ (reference sequence). V gave up 3 bases and J gave up 11 bases, with 11 bases separating them. CDR3 length: 12 amino acids. The CDR3 DNA is TGTGCCAGCAGCTTTCTGGAGACGCAGCAGTTCTTC. Its protein is CASSFLETQQFF. Combining the CDR3 with reference TRBV7-9 and TRBJ2-1 gives the whole variable domain DTGVSQNPRHKITKRGQNVTFRCDPISEHNRLYWYRQTLGQGPEFLTYFQNEAQLEKSRLLSDRFSAERPKGSFSTLEIQRTEQGDSAMYLCASSFLETQQFFGPGTRLTVL.

This clonotype ranks as medium-sized. The chain uses TRBV7-6 and TRBJ2-1, with 8 bases matching TRBD2. The CDR3 extends over 16 amino acids. Trimming removed 5 bases from V and 6 bases from J; junction bases left unmatched: 12. CDR1 is SGHVS, CDR2 FNYEAQ, per germline. The CDR3 coding sequence is TGTGCCAGCAGCCCAACTACCGGGACTAGTGGCAATGAGCAGTTCTTC. It specifies CASSPTTGTSGNEQFF.

The chain links TRBV11-2 to TRBJ2-7; D ambiguous. Germline V CDR1 and CDR2: SGHAT, FQNNGV. The CDR3 extends over 13 amino acids. V was trimmed by 0 bases and J by 0 bases, leaving 3 bases between them. The CDR3 protein is CASSLDHSYEQYF. CDR3 nucleotides: TGTGCCAGCAGCTTAGATCACTCCTACGAGCAGTACTTC.

Remarks on this clonotype: A much larger clone lies a single base off, so this may be a read error. The chain has TRBV27 and TRBJ2-3, with 8 bases matching TRBD1. The V segment lost 2 bases and the J segment 7 bases; nucleotides outside the gene matches: 8. Germline V lookup: CDR1 MNHEY, CDR2 SMNVEV (reference sequence). The CDR3 totals 15 residues. For the CDR3, the DNA is TGTGCCAGCAGTTTAAACACAGGGGGGACAAATACGCAGTATTTT. Translating it yields CASSLNTGGTNTQYF.

There are a few counts of this clonotype. Possible read error: a much larger clone is one base away. J is TRBJ2-3 and V is TRBV19; 8 nucleotides agree with TRBD2. CDR3 length equals 13 residues. CDR1 is LNHDA, CDR2 SQIVND, per germline (reference sequence). J lost 3 bases, V lost 5 bases, and 1 base had no gene match. In nucleotides, the CDR3 is TGTGCCAGTAGTGCTAGCGGGACAGATACGCAGTATTTT. This encodes CASSASGTDTQYF. Drawing the rest from reference TRBV19 and TRBJ2-3, the complete variable domain is DGGITQSPKYLFRKEGQNVTLSCEQNLNHDAMYWYRQDPGQGLRLIYYSQIVNDFQKGDIAEGYSVSREKKESFPLTVTSAQKNPTAFYLCASSASGTDTQYFGPGTRLTVL.

The chain uses TRBV10-3 and TRBJ2-4, with unresolved D. The CDR3 is 11 residues long. Germline-derived CDR1 and CDR2 are ENHRY and SYGVKD. Trimming removed 2 bases from V and 9 bases from J, with 5 bases in between. The CDR3 region has the DNA TGTGCCATCAGTGAGGGCGGCATTCAGTACTTC. Its protein is CAISEGGIQYF.

This rearrangement joins TRBV20-1 to TRBJ2-1; D call uncertain. V lost 6 bases to trimming and J lost 0 bases, with 15 bases between them. Germline lookup yields CDR1 DFQATT and CDR2 SNEGSKA (reference sequence). The CDR3 runs 15 residues. In nucleotides, the CDR3 is TGCAGTGCCTCCACCGGGCCCAGCTCCTACAATGAGCAGTTCTTC. This gives the protein CSASTGPSSYNEQFF.

The V and J genes are TRBV2 and TRBJ2-6; D is possibly TRBD2 (5 bases). Per germline, CDR1 SNHLY and CDR2 FYNNEI. Trimming took 8 bases from V and 0 from J, leaving 14 bases between them. This CDR3 spans 16 amino acids. CDR3: CASGREVTSGANVLTF. DNA of the CDR3: TGTGCCAGCGGACGGGAAGTAACCTCTGGGGCCAACGTCCTGACTTTC.

The chain couples TRBV10-3 to TRBJ2-5; the D gene is possibly TRBD2 (6 bases). CDR3 size: 14 residues. CDR1 and CDR2 (germline): ENHRY, SYGVKD. V lost 3 bases and J 5 bases, leaving 13 bases between the germline ends. The CDR3 sequence is CAISDSGRRETQYF. In DNA, the CDR3 is TGTGCCATCAGTGATAGTGGGAGGCGGGAGACCCAGTACTTC.

The chain carries TRBV4-3 and TRBJ2-1; either TRBD1 or TRBD2 may supply D (5 bases each). The CDR3 runs to 15 residues. Germline V gives CDR1 LGHNA, CDR2 YSLEER. V was shortened by 1 base and J by 10 bases, with 17 bases between the two germline ends. As DNA, the CDR3 is TGCGCCAGCAGCCAAGGGGACGGAGCCGCCGTGGAGCAGTTCTTC. It translates to CASSQGDGAAVEQFF.

This clonotype was detected a few times. The genes are TRBV11-2 and TRBJ1-1; TRBD1 might be the D (5 bases). With 4 bases removed from V and 4 bases from J, the gap between germline ends came to 13 bases. CDR1 SGHAT and CDR2 FQNNGV come from the germline V gene. This CDR3 region has 14 residues. CDR3 region: CASSSPGGGTEAFF. The CDR3 DNA sequence: TGTGCCAGCAGCTCACCGGGCGGGGGCACTGAAGCTTTCTTT. Filled out from reference TRBV11-2 and TRBJ1-1, the complete variable domain reads EAGVAQSPRYKIIEKRQSVAFWCNPISGHATLYWYQQILGQGPKLLIQFQNNGVVDDSQLPKDRFSAERLKGVDSTLKIQPAKLEDSAVYLCASSSPGGGTEAFFGQGTRLTVV.

The genes are TRBV19 and TRBJ1-2; D is perhaps TRBD1 (5 bases). The germline V and J ends were trimmed by 7 bases and 4 bases, with 16 bases remaining between them. Germline V gene sequence: CDR1 LNHDA, CDR2 SQIVND (reference sequence). The CDR3 contains 14 residues. The CDR3 DNA follows: TGTGCCAGTACCCCCCGGACACCATCCTATGGCTACACCTTC. As protein: CASTPRTPSYGYTF.

The chain carries TRBV20-1 and TRBJ2-3; D uncertain. The CDR3 loop spans 12 amino acids. Trimming removed 5 bases at V and 5 bases at J, with 11 bases between. Germline CDR1 is DFQATT and CDR2 is SNEGSKA (reference sequence). The CDR3, as DNA: TGCAGTGCTGGCCCGACTGGAGATACGCAGTATTTT. Amino acid sequence: CSAGPTGDTQYF.

This clonotype was detected many times. The chain recombines TRBV7-2 with TRBJ2-7; D unclear. Germline-derived CDR1 and CDR2 are SGHTA and FQGNSA. V was pared by 1 base and J by 0 bases, with 7 bases between. CDR3 size: 14 residues. CDR3 sequence (DNA): TGTGCCAGCAGCTTAGAGGCCCACTCCTACGAGCAGTACTTC. Protein sequence: CASSLEAHSYEQYF.

The chain recombines TRBV5-1 with TRBJ2-3, with a tentative D call TRBD2 (6 bases). Germline V gives CDR1 SGHRS, CDR2 YFSETQ. There are 16 residues in the CDR3. The V end lost 1 base, the J end lost 5 bases, and 17 bases lay between the germline ends. This CDR3 is CASSLIPSGAGDTQYF. In DNA form, the CDR3 reads TGCGCCAGCAGCTTGATCCCCTCGGGAGCTGGAGATACGCAGTATTTT. The whole variable domain, remainder taken from reference TRBV5-1 and TRBJ2-3, is KAGVTQTPRYLIKTRGQQVTLSCSPISGHRSVSWYQQTPGQGLQFLFEYFSETQRNKGNFPGRFSGRQFSNSRSEMNVSTLELGDSALYLCASSLIPSGAGDTQYFGPGTRLTVL.

This clonotype has more than one count but fewer than ten. The V and J genes are TRBV7-6 and TRBJ1-1; unclear D gene. There are 15 residues in the CDR3. Trimming removed 5 bases at V and 1 base at J, with 14 bases between. Germline CDR1 is SGHVS and CDR2 is FNYEAQ. The CDR3 loop is CASSPSAEGNTEAFF. As DNA, the CDR3 is TGTGCCAGCAGCCCTAGCGCTGAGGGGAACACTGAAGCTTTCTTT.

There are many counts of this clonotype. V gene TRBV7-8 combines with J gene TRBJ2-5; D may be TRBD2 (5 bases). The CDR3 is made up of 14 amino acids. Germline assignment: CDR1 SGHVS and CDR2 FQNEAQ. Between the trimmed V and J ends, which lost 1 base and 1 base, there was a span of 7 bases. The CDR3 sequence is CASSLGRGQETQYF. CDR3 DNA sequence: TGTGCCAGCAGCTTAGGTCGGGGCCAAGAGACCCAGTACTTC.

The chain combines TRBV27 with TRBJ2-3; 11 nucleotides line up with TRBD2. This CDR3 contains 18 residues. The V gene's germline CDR1 is MNHEY and CDR2 SMNVEV (reference sequence). V trimming: 6 bases; J trimming: 4 bases; junction bases outside the gene matches: 15. The CDR3 protein is CASSLLAGGPKEADTQYF. The CDR3 nucleotides read TGTGCCAGCAGCCTGCTAGCGGGAGGACCAAAAGAAGCAGATACGCAGTATTTT.

The V gene is TRBV6-2 or TRBV6-3, the J gene TRBJ1-6, with TRBD1 matching over 7 bases. The CDR3 has 15 residues. CDR1 is MNHEY, CDR2 SVGEGT, per germline. J was trimmed by 8 bases and V by 6 bases; bases with no gene match: 10. CDR3 amino acids: CASRRPRDRDSPLHF. The CDR3 bases are TGTGCCAGCAGACGCCCCCGGGACAGAGATTCACCCCTCCACTTT.

This sequence joins TRBV28 and TRBJ2-1; TRBD1 agrees at 8 bases. The CDR3 consists of 16 residues. Germline V gene data show CDR1 as MDHEN and CDR2 as SYDVKM. With V trimmed by 3 bases and J by 6 bases, 10 bases remained unmatched. The CDR3 is CASSLGDRGPSNEQFF. Written as DNA, the CDR3 is TGTGCCAGCAGTTTGGGTGACAGGGGCCCCTCCAATGAGCAGTTCTTC.

The CDR3 DNA sequence: TGCAGTGCCCCCTGGGGGGGAACTAGCACAGATACGCAGTATTTT. It is translated as CSAPWGGTSTDTQYF. The chain links TRBV20-1 to TRBJ2-3; 7 bases agree with TRBD2. Trimming cost V 6 bases and J 0 bases; bases outside gene matches: 9. The CDR3 has 15 amino acids. The germline V gene has CDR1 DFQATT and CDR2 SNEGSKA (reference sequence).

In this sample, this clonotype turned up once. The rearrangement joins TRBV5-1 to TRBJ1-2, with D perhaps TRBD1 (5 bases). This CDR3 region has 14 residues. The V end lost 2 bases, the J end lost 7 bases, and 15 bases lay between the germline ends. Germline values: CDR1 SGHRS, CDR2 YFSETQ. The DNA of the CDR3 is TGCGCCAGCAGCTTAAACGGGGCCGGGGGTGGCTACACCTTC. The encoded protein is CASSLNGAGGGYTF.

CDR3 sequence (DNA): TGCAGTGCCCAACTCCTAGCGGGAGGCTACGAGCAGTACTTC. Translated, it gives CSAQLLAGGYEQYF. This chain joins TRBV20-1 and TRBJ2-7, with 11 bases lining up with TRBD2. This CDR3 is 14 amino acids long. CDR1 and CDR2 (germline): DFQATT, SNEGSKA (reference sequence). The ends lost 6 bases at V and 3 bases at J; junction bases unmatched: 7.